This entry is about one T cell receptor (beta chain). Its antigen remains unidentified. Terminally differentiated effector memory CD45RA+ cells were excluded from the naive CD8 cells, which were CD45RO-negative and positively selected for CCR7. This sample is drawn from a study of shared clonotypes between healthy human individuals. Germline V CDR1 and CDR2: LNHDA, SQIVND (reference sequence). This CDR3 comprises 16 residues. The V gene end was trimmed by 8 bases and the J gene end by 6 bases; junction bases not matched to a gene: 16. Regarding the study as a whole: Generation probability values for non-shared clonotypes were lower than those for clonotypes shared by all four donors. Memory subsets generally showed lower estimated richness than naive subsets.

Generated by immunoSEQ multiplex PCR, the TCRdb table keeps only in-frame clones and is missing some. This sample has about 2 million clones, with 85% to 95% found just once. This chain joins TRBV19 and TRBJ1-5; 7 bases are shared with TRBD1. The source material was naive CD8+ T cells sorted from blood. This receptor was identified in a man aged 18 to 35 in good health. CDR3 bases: TGTGCCAGTCAGCACGATCAAACAGGGGTCGGTCAGCCCCAGCATTTT. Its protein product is CASQHDQTGVGQPQHF.